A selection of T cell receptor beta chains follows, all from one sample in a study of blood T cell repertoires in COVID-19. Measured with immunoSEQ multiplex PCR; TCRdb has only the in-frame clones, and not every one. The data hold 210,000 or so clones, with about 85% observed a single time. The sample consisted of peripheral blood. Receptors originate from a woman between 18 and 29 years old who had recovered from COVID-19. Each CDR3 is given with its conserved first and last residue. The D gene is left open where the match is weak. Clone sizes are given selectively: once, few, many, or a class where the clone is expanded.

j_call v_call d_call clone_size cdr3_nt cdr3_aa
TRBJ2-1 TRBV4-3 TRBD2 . TGCGCCAGCAGCCCTACCATAGCGGGAGCATCCAATGAGCAGTTCTTC CASSPTIAGASNEQFF
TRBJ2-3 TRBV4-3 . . TGCGCCAGCAGCCTCGGGTCGAGCACAGATACGCAGTATTTT CASSLGSSTDTQYF
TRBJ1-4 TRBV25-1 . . TGTGCCAGCAGTATTCACGAGAGCTCTAATGAAAAACTGTTTTTT CASSIHESSNEKLFF
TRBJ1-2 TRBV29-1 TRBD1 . TGCAGCACCACCGGGGGGACAGGGGGCTATGGCTACACCTTC CSTTGGTGGYGYTF
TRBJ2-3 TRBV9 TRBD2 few TGTGCCAGCAGCGTAGGGACTAGCGGGAGGTCCACAGATACGCAGTATTTT CASSVGTSGRSTDTQYF
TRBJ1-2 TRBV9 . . TGTGCCAGCAGCGTAGCTGGGGGACACGGCTATGGCTACACCTTC CASSVAGGHGYGYTF
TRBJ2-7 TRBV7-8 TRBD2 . TGTGCCAGCAGCCCTGTGACTAGCGGTTACGAGCAGTACTTC CASSPVTSGYEQYF
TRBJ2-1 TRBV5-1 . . TGCGCCAGCAGCTCGGGTAATGAGCAGTTCTTC CASSSGNEQFF
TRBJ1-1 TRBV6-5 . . TGTGCCAGCAGTTATTCTATAGGAGGCACTGAAGCTTTCTTT CASSYSIGGTEAFF
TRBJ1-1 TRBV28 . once TGTGCCAGCGAAGAGCTCGGTAGCACTGAAGCTTTCTTT CASEELGSTEAFF
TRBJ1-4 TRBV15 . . TGTGCCACCAATCCAGGGGTAGACGAAAAACTGTTTTTT CATNPGVDEKLFF
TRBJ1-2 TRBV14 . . TGTGCCAGCAGCCAAGATTCATTTCAGGCGAACTATGGCTACACCTTC CASSQDSFQANYGYTF
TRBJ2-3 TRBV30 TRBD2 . TGTGCCTGGAGTGTACGGAGCGGGATCACAGATACGCAGTATTTT CAWSVRSGITDTQYF
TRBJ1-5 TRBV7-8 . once TGTGCCAGCAGCCAAAACCAGGGGCAGCCCCAGCATTTT CASSQNQGQPQHF
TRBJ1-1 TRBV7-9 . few TGTGCCAGCCAGAGGGACACTGAAGCTTTCTTT CASQRDTEAFF
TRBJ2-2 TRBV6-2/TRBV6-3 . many TGTGCCAGCAGTCCCCGGCCCGTCGGGGGGGAGCTGTTTTTT CASSPRPVGGELFF
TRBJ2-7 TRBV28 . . TGTGCCAGCAGTTTACGCGGGTTCTCCTACGAGCAGTACTTC CASSLRGFSYEQYF
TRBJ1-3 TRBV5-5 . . TGTGCCAGCAGCTTGCTGACTATAACTGGAAACACCATATATTTT CASSLLTITGNTIYF
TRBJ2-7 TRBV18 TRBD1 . TGTGCCAGCACTAGGGGGCACGACTACGAGCAGTACTTC CASTRGHDYEQYF
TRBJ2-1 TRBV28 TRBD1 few TGTGCCAGCACATCCCGGGACAGTCGGAATGAGCAGTTCTTC CASTSRDSRNEQFF
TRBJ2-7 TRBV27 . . TGTGCCAGCAGTTTACGAGGAACTTCCTACGAGCAGTACTTC CASSLRGTSYEQYF
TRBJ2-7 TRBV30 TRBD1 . TGTGCCTGGAGCGCCGGGGACAGAGCCCCTACCGACGAGCAGTACTTC CAWSAGDRAPTDEQYF
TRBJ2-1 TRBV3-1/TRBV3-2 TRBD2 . TGTGCCAGCAGCCAACTAGGGGTAGCGGGAGACAATGAGCAGTTCTTC CASSQLGVAGDNEQFF
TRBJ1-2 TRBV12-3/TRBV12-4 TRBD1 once TGTGCCAGCAGTACTGGGACAGGGGTCGGCTACACCTTC CASSTGTGVGYTF
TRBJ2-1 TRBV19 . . TGTGCCAGTAGTAACGCAGGACAGCTATACAATGAGCAGTTCTTC CASSNAGQLYNEQFF
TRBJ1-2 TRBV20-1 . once TGCAGTGTCAATGGCTACACCTTC CSVNGYTF
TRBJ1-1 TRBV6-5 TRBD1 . TGTGCCAGCAGTTACTCGGGCAGGGGGTACCAGGACGCTTTCTTT CASSYSGRGYQDAFF
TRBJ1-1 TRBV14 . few TGTGCCAGCAGCTTTGGGGGGTTGGACACTGAAGCTTTCTTT CASSFGGLDTEAFF
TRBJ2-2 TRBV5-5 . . TGTGCCAGCAGCTTGGGGGCCTACACCGGGGAGCTGTTTTTT CASSLGAYTGELFF
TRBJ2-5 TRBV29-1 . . TGCAGCGTAGCCACAGGGGGGGTAGAGACCCAGTACTTC CSVATGGVETQYF
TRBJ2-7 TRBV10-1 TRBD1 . TGCGCCAGCAACCGGACAGGGAAAGACGAGCAGTACTTC CASNRTGKDEQYF
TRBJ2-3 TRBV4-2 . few TGTGCCAGCAGCCAAGTGGGGAGTTACGGTTCCACAGATACGCAGTATTTT CASSQVGSYGSTDTQYF
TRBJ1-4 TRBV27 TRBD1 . TGTGCCAGCAGTTTGTACAGGGGTGAAAAACTGTTTTTT CASSLYRGEKLFF
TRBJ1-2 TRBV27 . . TGTGCCAGCAGTTTTCGAGGGTATTATGGCTACACCTTC CASSFRGYYGYTF
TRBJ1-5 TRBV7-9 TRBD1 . TGTGCCAGCAGTATCGACAGGGCCAATCAGCCCCAGCATTTT CASSIDRANQPQHF
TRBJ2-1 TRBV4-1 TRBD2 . TGCGCCAGCAGCCAGAAACTAGCGGGAGGGCCGGATGAGCAGTTCTTC CASSQKLAGGPDEQFF
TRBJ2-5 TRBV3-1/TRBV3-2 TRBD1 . TGTGCCAGCAGCCAAGATGACAGGGGTCAAGAGACCCAGTACTTC CASSQDDRGQETQYF
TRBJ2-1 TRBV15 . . TGTGCCACCACCTGGGACTCCTCTAAGCAGTTCTTC CATTWDSSKQFF
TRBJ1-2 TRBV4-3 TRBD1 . TGCGCCAGCAGCCAAGAAGGGACAGGCATCTATGGCTACACCTTC CASSQEGTGIYGYTF
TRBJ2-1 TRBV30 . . TGTGCCATCGCCCTAGGAGCCCTCTACAATGAGCAGTTCTTC CAIALGALYNEQFF
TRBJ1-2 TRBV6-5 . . TGTGCCAGCACCATGGGGGGGCGCTCTTATGGCTACACCTTC CASTMGGRSYGYTF
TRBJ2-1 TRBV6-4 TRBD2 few TGTGCCAGCAGTGAGTCGGGAGGGTCCTACAATGAGCAGTTCTTC CASSESGGSYNEQFF
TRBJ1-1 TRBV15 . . TGTGCCACCAGCGGGGCCAGAGGGAACACTGAAGCTTTCTTT CATSGARGNTEAFF
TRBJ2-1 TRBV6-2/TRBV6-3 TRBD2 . TGTGCCAGCAGTTACAGCATGGCTAGCGGCGACAATGAGCAGTTCTTC CASSYSMASGDNEQFF
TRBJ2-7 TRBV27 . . TGTGCCAGCAGTTTCGTAGGGGGGGCCCCTACCTACGAGCAGTACTTC CASSFVGGAPTYEQYF
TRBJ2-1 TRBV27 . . TGTGCCAGCAGTTTATCGATATTTCCTACAGGGTACAATGAGCAGTTCTTC CASSLSIFPTGYNEQFF
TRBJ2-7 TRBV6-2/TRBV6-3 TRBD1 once TGTGCCAGCAGTTACCCCGGACAGGGCGTCTACGAGCAGTACTTC CASSYPGQGVYEQYF
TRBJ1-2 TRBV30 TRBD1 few TGTGCCTGGCTCTCCACAGGGGGGGGCTATGGCTACACCTTC CAWLSTGGGYGYTF
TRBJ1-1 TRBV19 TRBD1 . TGTGCCAGTAGGCAAACAGGGGCGAACACTGAAGCTTTCTTT CASRQTGANTEAFF
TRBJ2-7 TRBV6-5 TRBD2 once TGTGCCAGCAGTTACTCGACGGGGCTAGCGGGAGACGAGCAGTACTTC CASSYSTGLAGDEQYF
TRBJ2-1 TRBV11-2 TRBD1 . TGTGCCAGCAGCCCCTTAGAGGGGGCCAGGGATGAGCAGTTCTTC CASSPLEGARDEQFF
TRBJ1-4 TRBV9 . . TGTGCCAGCAGCGTAGGGGCCGAAAATGAAAAACTGTTTTTT CASSVGAENEKLFF
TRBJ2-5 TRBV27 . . TGTGCCAGCAGTAGGGGGTTCCCAGAGACCCAGTACTTC CASSRGFPETQYF
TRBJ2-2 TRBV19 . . TGTGCCAGTAGTATAGATCGCAGGCCCGGGGAGCTGTTTTTT CASSIDRRPGELFF
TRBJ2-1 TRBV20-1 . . TGCAGTGCTGCCGACTATTTAGGGCAGTTCTTC CSAADYLGQFF
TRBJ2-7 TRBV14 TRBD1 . TGTGCCAGCAGTTTTGGACAGGCTTACGAGCAGTACTTC CASSFGQAYEQYF
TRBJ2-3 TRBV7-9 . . TGTGCCAGCAGCTTGAGTAGCGGACCCTCTAGCACAGATACGCAGTATTTT CASSLSSGPSSTDTQYF
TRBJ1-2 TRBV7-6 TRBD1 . TGTGCCAGCAGTCCTGACACAGGGGGTAGGGGCTACACCTTC CASSPDTGGRGYTF